This TCR beta chain was sequenced in a study of blood T cell repertoires in COVID-19. Across the study: Material from acute and convalescent COVID-19 was sourced from the United States, Italy and Spain. T cells, B-cell-depleted T cells, or PBMCs supplied cDNA or gDNA.

The protocol was immunoSEQ multiplex PCR, while the TCRdb copy is restricted to in-frame clones and leaves out a portion. Among about 290,000 clones listed, roughly 86% were seen once. The CDR3 has 16 amino acids. Germline lookup yields CDR1 SEHNR and CDR2 FQNEAQ (reference sequence). Trimming removed 0 bases at V and 2 bases at J, with 11 bases between. This sequence joins TRBV7-9 and TRBJ1-5; TRBD1 is a possible D gene (5 bases). Sequencing input: peripheral blood. This sequence was found in a young woman with COVID-19, enrolled during active disease. For the CDR3, the DNA is TGTGCCAGCAGCTTAGCTGGGGAGGGGCGCAATCAGCCCCAGCATTTT. Its protein product is CASSLAGEGRNQPQHF.